These T cell receptor beta chains were read from a single sample in a study of cytomegalovirus exposure and HLA in healthy donors. The data were produced by immunoSEQ multiplex PCR, yet TCRdb's version contains in-frame clones alone and is incomplete. The sample records more than 150,000 clones, approximately 79% being singletons. Source material: PBMCs. These receptors came from a girl between 10 and 17 years old in good health and CMV-seropositive. The CDR3 runs from the conserved cysteine through the conserved F or W. The D gene is left open where the match is weak. Not all rows give a size; the values are once, few, many and, for expanded clones, a class.

cdr3_aa cdr3_nt j_call clone_size v_call d_call cdr3_length
CASSWGAGPYEQFF TGTGCCAGCAGCTGGGGCGCGGGACCGTATGAGCAGTTCTTC TRBJ2-1 NA TRBV11-2 NA 14
CASSSIRGIYNEQFF TGTGCCAGCAGCTCCATAAGGGGGATCTACAATGAGCAGTTCTTC TRBJ2-1 NA TRBV11-2 NA 15
CASSYRQAARPQHF TGTGCCAGCAGTTACCGGCAGGCAGCCCGGCCCCAGCATTTT TRBJ1-5 NA TRBV6-5 NA 14
CASSSASDSSSYEQYF TGCGCCAGCAGCTCCGCTAGCGACTCAAGCTCCTACGAGCAGTACTTC TRBJ2-7 NA TRBV5-1 NA 16
CASSTSGGSQETQYF TGCGCCAGCAGCACAAGCGGGGGGTCTCAAGAGACCCAGTACTTC TRBJ2-5 NA TRBV5-1 TRBD2 15
CASSFYRGDEQFF TGTGCCAGCAGCTTCTACAGGGGCGATGAGCAGTTCTTC TRBJ2-1 NA TRBV7-7 TRBD1 13
CASSQSSQLEAFF TGTGCCAGCTCACAAAGTAGCCAACTAGAAGCTTTCTTT TRBJ1-1 NA TRBV18 NA 13
CASSESLAPYYEQYF TGTGCCAGCAGTGAGTCTTTGGCCCCATACTACGAGCAGTACTTC TRBJ2-7 NA TRBV2 NA 15
CASSPIGTEYGYTF TGTGCCAGCAGCCCAATCGGGACAGAATATGGCTACACCTTC TRBJ1-2 NA TRBV13 TRBD1 14
CASSPDIPGKTQYF TGCGCCAGCAGCCCGGACATCCCCGGAAAGACCCAGTACTTC TRBJ2-5 NA TRBV5-1 NA 14
CASSQWGGYDQNTGELFF TGTGCCAGCAGCCAGTGGGGGGGGTACGACCAGAACACCGGGGAGCTGTTTTTT TRBJ2-2 once TRBV11-3 TRBD2 18
CASSFDYGYTF TGTGCCAGCAGCTTCGACTATGGCTACACCTTC TRBJ1-2 NA TRBV11-2 NA 11
CASSVPISGGRNEQFF TGTGCCAGCAGTGTTCCGATAAGCGGGGGGCGGAATGAGCAGTTCTTC TRBJ2-1 NA TRBV6-1 TRBD2 16
CASKIGGKTQYF TGTGCCAGCAAAATAGGGGGCAAGACCCAGTACTTC TRBJ2-5 once TRBV7-8 TRBD1 12
CASSLELIGGTEAFF TGCGCCAGCAGCTTGGAGCTGATCGGAGGCACTGAAGCTTTCTTT TRBJ1-1 NA TRBV5-1 NA 15
CATEGSLGAYNEQFF TGTGCCACCGAAGGAAGTCTAGGGGCCTACAATGAGCAGTTCTTC TRBJ2-1 NA TRBV27 NA 15
CAWTWTGEGNSPLHF TGTGCCTGGACTTGGACAGGGGAGGGGAATTCACCCCTCCACTTT TRBJ1-6 NA TRBV30 TRBD1 15
CASSQAQYGYTF TGTGCCAGCAGCCAGGCACAGTATGGCTACACCTTC TRBJ1-2 NA TRBV7-2 NA 12
CASGGVRVMEWYF TGTGCCTCGGGGGGAGTCCGGGTTATGGAGTGGTACTTC TRBJ2-7 NA TRBV7-9 TRBD2 13
CAWGGPPGKFGGVQPQHF TGTGCCTGGGGCGGTCCCCCAGGGAAATTCGGAGGGGTTCAGCCCCAGCATTTT TRBJ1-5 NA TRBV30 NA 18
CASSQGVLRDRSGREQYF TGCGCCAGCAGCCAAGGTGTCCTTAGGGACAGGAGTGGTCGGGAGCAGTACTTC TRBJ2-7 NA TRBV4-1 TRBD1 18
CASSYVVKSVEQYF TGTGCCAGCAGTTACGTGGTAAAGAGTGTCGAGCAGTACTTC TRBJ2-7 NA TRBV6-5 NA 14
CASSPGQPNSPLHF TGTGCCAGCAGCCCGGGACAGCCCAATTCACCCCTCCACTTT TRBJ1-6 NA TRBV5-6 TRBD1 14